This T cell receptor beta chain was retrieved from a study of neurological immune-mediated disorders. Points from the study as a whole: Across subjects, no CDR3 amino acid sequence appeared in expanded clones of more than one subject, a finding that suggested private repertoires in all groups.

Every sequencing run returned over 200 million TCR-beta sequences, which were derived from 15-18 subjects. MiXCR was run by TCRdb on the 5' RACE reads, yielding one entry per CDR3 protein. The table has tens of thousands of distinct CDR3 sequences, about 2% seen once. CDR3 length equals 13 residues. With 7 bases clipped from V and 5 bases from J, the junction kept 6 bases outside the gene matches. Germline CDR1 and CDR2: MNHEY and SVGAGI. This clonotype was seen at least ten times. Its antigen is unknown. The V gene is TRBV6-5, the J gene TRBJ1-2; TRBD1 agrees at 8 bases. This TCR was sampled from a woman between 35 and 50 years old with multiple sclerosis. Input material: PBMCs. Written as DNA, the CDR3 is TGTGCCAGCAAGCAGGGGGCGGAGTATGGCTACACCTTC. Translating it yields CASKQGAEYGYTF.